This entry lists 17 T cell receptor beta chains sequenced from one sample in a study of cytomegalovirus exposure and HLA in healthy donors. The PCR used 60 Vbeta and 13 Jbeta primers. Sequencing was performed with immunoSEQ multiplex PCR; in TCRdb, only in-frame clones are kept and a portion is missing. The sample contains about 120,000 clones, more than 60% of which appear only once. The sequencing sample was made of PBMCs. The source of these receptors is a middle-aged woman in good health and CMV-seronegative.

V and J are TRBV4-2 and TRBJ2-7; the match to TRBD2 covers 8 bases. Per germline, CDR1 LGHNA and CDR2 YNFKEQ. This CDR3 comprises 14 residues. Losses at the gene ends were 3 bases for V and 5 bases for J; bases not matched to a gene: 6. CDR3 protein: CASSQGTSVDEQYF. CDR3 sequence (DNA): TGTGCCAGCAGCCAGGGGACTAGTGTCGACGAGCAGTACTTC.

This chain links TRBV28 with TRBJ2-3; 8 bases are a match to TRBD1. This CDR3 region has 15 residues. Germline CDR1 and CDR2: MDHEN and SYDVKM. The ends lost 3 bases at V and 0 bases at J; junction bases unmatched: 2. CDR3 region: CASSLGDRSTDTQYF. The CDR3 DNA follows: TGTGCCAGCAGTTTGGGGGACAGGAGCACAGATACGCAGTATTTT. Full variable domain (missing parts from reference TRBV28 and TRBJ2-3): DVKVTQSSRYLVKRTGEKVFLECVQDMDHENMFWYRQDPGLGLRLIYFSYDVKMKEKGDIPEGYSVSREKKERFSLILESASTNQTSMYLCASSLGDRSTDTQYFGPGTRLTVL.

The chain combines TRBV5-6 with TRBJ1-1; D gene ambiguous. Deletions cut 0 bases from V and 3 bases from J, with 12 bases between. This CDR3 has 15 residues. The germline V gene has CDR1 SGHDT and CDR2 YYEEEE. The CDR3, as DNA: TGTGCCAGCAGCTTGGAAGGGTCTAGCGACACTGAAGCTTTCTTT. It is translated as CASSLEGSSDTEAFF.

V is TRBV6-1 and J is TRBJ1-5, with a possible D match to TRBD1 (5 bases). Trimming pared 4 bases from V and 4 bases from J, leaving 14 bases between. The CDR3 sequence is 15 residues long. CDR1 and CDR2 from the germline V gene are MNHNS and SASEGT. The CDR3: CASSATGGENQPQHF. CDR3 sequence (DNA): TGTGCCAGCAGTGCCACGGGGGGGGAAAATCAGCCCCAGCATTTT.

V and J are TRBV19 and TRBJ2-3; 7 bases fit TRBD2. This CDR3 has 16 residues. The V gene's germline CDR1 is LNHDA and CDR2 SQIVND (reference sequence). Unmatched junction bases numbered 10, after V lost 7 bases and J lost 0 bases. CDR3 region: CASTGERGKSTDTQYF. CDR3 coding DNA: TGTGCCAGTACCGGGGAGCGGGGAAAAAGCACAGATACGCAGTATTTT.

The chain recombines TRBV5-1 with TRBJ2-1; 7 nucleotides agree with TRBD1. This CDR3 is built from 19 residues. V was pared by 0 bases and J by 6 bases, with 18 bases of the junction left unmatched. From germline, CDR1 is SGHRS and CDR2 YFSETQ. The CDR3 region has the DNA TGCGCCAGCAGCTTGGTACCCGGAATTAACAGGGGACCGATCAATGAGCAGTTCTTC. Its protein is CASSLVPGINRGPINEQFF.

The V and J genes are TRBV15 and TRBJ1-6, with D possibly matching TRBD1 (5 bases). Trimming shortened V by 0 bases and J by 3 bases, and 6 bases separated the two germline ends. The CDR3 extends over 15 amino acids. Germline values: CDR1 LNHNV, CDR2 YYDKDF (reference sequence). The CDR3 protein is CATSRDRDYNSPLHF. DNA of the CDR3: TGTGCCACCAGCAGAGACAGGGACTATAATTCACCCCTCCACTTT.

This CDR3 is CASSQDGRQGRETEAFF. For the CDR3, the DNA is TGTGCCAGCAGCCAAGATGGGAGACAGGGGCGTGAGACTGAAGCTTTCTTT. The chain is built from TRBV4-2 and TRBJ1-1; TRBD1 matches 8 bases. The germline CDR1 and CDR2 sequences are LGHNA and YNFKEQ. After removal of 0 bases from V and 5 bases from J, the junction contained 11 bases not matched to a gene. CDR3 length: 17 amino acids.

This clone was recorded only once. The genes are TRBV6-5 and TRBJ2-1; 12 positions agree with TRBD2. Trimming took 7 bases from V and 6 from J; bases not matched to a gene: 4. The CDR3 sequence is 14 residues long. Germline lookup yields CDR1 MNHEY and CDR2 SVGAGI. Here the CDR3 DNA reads TGTGCCAGCATCCCACTAGCGGGGGGCAATGAGCAGTTCTTC. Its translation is CASIPLAGGNEQFF.

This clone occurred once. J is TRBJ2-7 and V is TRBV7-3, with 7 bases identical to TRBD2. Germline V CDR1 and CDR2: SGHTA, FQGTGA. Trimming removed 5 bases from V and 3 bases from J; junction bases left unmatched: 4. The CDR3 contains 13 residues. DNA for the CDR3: TGTGCCAGCAGCGAGACGGGGGGCTACGAGCAGTACTTC. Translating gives CASSETGGYEQYF.

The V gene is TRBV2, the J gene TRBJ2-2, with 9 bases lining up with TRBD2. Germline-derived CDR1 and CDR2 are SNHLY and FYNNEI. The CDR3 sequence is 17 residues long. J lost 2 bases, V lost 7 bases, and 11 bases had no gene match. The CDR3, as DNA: TGTGCCAGCACCCCGGGACTAGCCCGCTTAAACACCGGGGAGCTGTTTTTT. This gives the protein CASTPGLARLNTGELFF.

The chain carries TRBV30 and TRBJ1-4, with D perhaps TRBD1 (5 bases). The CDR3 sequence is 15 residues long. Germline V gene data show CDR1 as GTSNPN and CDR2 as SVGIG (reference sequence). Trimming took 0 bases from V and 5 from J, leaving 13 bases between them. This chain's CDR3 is CAWSVWGLGNEKLFF. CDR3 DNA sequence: TGTGCCTGGAGTGTATGGGGCCTAGGGAATGAAAAACTGTTTTTT.

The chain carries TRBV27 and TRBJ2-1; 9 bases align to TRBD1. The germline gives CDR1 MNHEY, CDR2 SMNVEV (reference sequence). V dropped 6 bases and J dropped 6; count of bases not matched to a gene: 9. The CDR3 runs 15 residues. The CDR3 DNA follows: TGTGCCAGCAGCTCCGGGACAGGGACCCGCAATGAGCAGTTCTTC. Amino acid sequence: CASSSGTGTRNEQFF.

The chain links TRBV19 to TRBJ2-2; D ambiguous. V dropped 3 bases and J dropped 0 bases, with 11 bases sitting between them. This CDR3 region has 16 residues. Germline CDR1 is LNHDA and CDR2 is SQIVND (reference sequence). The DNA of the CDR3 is TGTGCCAGTAGTATTCTTACAAAAGCGAACACCGGGGAGCTGTTTTTT. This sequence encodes CASSILTKANTGELFF.

CDR3 sequence reads: CAISEAYGGGALSDTQYF. The CDR3 nucleotides are TGTGCCATCAGTGAGGCTTATGGCGGGGGGGCCCTATCAGATACGCAGTATTTT. The genes are TRBV10-3 and TRBJ2-3, with 9 bases identical to TRBD2. The V and J ends lost 2 bases and 4 bases, in that order; junction bases with no gene match: 13. This CDR3 contains 18 residues. Looked up from germline, CDR1 is ENHRY and CDR2 is SYGVKD.

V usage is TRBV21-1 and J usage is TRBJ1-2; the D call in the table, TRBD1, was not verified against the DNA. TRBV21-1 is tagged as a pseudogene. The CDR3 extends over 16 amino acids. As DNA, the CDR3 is TGTGCCAGCAGCAGGGGAAGGGGAGACAGGGAGCCTCGCTACACCTTC. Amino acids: CASSRGRGDREPRYTF.

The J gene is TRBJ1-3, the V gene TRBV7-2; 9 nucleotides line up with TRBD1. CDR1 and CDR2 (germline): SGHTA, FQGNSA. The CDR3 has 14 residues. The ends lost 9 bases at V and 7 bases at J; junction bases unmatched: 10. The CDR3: CASAGTGITNTIYF. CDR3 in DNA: TGTGCCAGTGCCGGGACAGGGATCACTAACACCATATATTTT.